This T cell receptor (beta chain) emerged from a study of blood T cells in healthy people across ages. The use of a sample-barcoded 5' primer and a J-beta primer mix characterized a second PCR of roughly 6 to 11 cycles. Each cDNA was tagged by a template-switch adaptor containing 12 random nucleotides. TCRdb reprocessed the 5' RACE reads via MiXCR and lists one record per CDR3 protein. The data contain roughly 1.5 million distinct CDR3 sequences, roughly two fifths of them singletons. The germline CDR1 and CDR2 sequences are SEHNR and FQNEAQ (reference sequence). The J segment lost 4 bases and the V segment lost 4 bases, leaving 6 bases of the junction unmatched. The CDR3 has 18 residues. This clonotype was seen a handful of times.

The V call is TRBV7-9, the J call TRBJ2-6; 14 nucleotides agree with TRBD2. This receptor was obtained from a woman aged 18-29 years in good health. The material sequenced was blood. CDR3 coding DNA: TGTGCCAGCAGCTCTTCGGGACTAGCGGGAGCCGGGGCCAACGTCCTGACTTTC. Encoded protein: CASSSSGLAGAGANVLTF. Looking up the rest from reference TRBV7-9 and TRBJ2-6 gives the full variable domain: DTGVSQNPRHKITKRGQNVTFRCDPISEHNRLYWYRQTLGQGPEFLTYFQNEAQLEKSRLLSDRFSAERPKGSFSTLEIQRTEQGDSAMYLCASSSSGLAGAGANVLTFGAGSRLTVL.